Here is one T cell receptor (beta chain) with its context. The ends were cut back, 4 bases at V and 0 bases at J, with 10 bases in the middle. CDR1 and CDR2 from the germline V gene are MDHEN and SYDVKM. The CDR3 sequence is 14 residues long. This sample is drawn from a study of blood T cell repertoires in COVID-19. Background on the study: COVID-19 samples collected from the United States, Italy and Spain covered acute and convalescent phases. Sample material is recorded as cDNA or gDNA derived from T cells, B-cell-depleted T cells, or PBMCs.

Source study methods: Using reference gene primer amplification, nucleated cell counts were estimated. Clones were sequenced by immunoSEQ multiplex PCR, and TCRdb holds only the in-frame ones, with some missing. V and J calls and clone size are copied from that table; D and trimming were computed from the DNA. Of more than 300,000 clones listed, approximately 85% are singletons. The rearrangement uses TRBV28 and TRBJ2-7; tentatively, D is TRBD2 (6 bases). The receptor's source is a woman aged 45-65 years with acute or convalescent COVID-19. Sequenced material: peripheral blood. Here the CDR3 reads CASSSPGLSYEQYF. The CDR3 nucleotides read TGTGCCAGCAGTTCCCCGGGACTCTCCTACGAGCAGTACTTC.